One sample yielded the 9 T cell receptor beta chains listed below, sequenced in a study of cytomegalovirus exposure and HLA in healthy donors. Researchers ran the PCR with 60 Vbeta and 13 Jbeta primers. The assay was immunoSEQ multiplex PCR, and TCRdb's table has in-frame clones only and misses some. This table has roughly 120,000 clones, 67% appearing once. The sequencing input was PBMCs. The receptors were gathered from a man between 18 and 29 years old in good health and CMV-seropositive.

The rearrangement links TRBV15 to TRBJ1-5, with 9 positions matching TRBD1. J was trimmed by 4 bases and V by 4 bases; bases with no gene match: 8. In germline, CDR1 is LNHNV, CDR2 YYDKDF (reference sequence). This CDR3 spans 16 amino acids. The CDR3, as DNA: TGTGCCACCAGCATCCCGGACAGGGGACTTAATCAGCCCCAGCATTTT. Its protein product is CATSIPDRGLNQPQHF.

The chain is built from TRBV4-1 and TRBJ1-5; possible D gene TRBD1, 6 bases. This CDR3 is 17 amino acids long. Trimming took 3 bases from V and 1 from J, leaving 16 bases between them. Germline loops: CDR1 MGHRA, CDR2 YSYEKL. The CDR3 nucleotides read TGCGCCAGCAGCCAGACAGGAGCGACTCTAAGCAATCAGCCCCAGCATTTT. It translates to CASSQTGATLSNQPQHF.

This clone was picked up one time. V and J are TRBV10-3 and TRBJ2-4; D might be TRBD1 (6 bases). The CDR3 loop spans 12 amino acids. Germline loops: CDR1 ENHRY, CDR2 SYGVKD. V gave up 6 bases and J gave up 7 bases, with 10 bases separating them. The CDR3 sequence is CAIRDSLNIQYF. CDR3 DNA: TGTGCCATCAGGGACAGCCTTAACATTCAGTACTTC.

The chain recombines TRBV7-9 with TRBJ2-3; TRBD2 agrees at 8 bases. The J segment lost 5 bases and the V segment lost 6 bases, leaving 7 bases of the junction unmatched. This CDR3 is 14 amino acids long. The germline V gene has CDR1 SEHNR and CDR2 FQNEAQ (reference sequence). In DNA, the CDR3 is TGTGCCAGCAGGCAAGCGGGGGCCCTAGATACGCAGTATTTT. Amino acids: CASRQAGALDTQYF.

The genes are TRBV10-2 and TRBJ2-7; no clear D. CDR1 is WSHSY and CDR2 is SAAADI in the germline V gene. There are 12 residues in the CDR3. V was clipped by 4 bases and J by 4 bases, with 8 bases between them. CDR3 sequence (DNA): TGCGCCAGCAGTGTTGAAGCTTACGAGCAGTACTTC. This encodes CASSVEAYEQYF.

V and J are TRBV5-1 and TRBJ2-3; 12 bases align to TRBD1. The CDR3 runs 18 residues. Germline V gene lookup returns CDR1 SGHRS and CDR2 YFSETQ. J was trimmed by 4 bases and V by 4 bases; bases with no gene match: 13. CDR3 sequence (DNA): TGCGCCAGCAGCGGGACAGGGGGCAAGGGCCTCGTTCCAGATACGCAGTATTTT. The encoded protein is CASSGTGGKGLVPDTQYF.

V is TRBV2 and J is TRBJ1-6; D is possibly TRBD1 (6 bases). The germline CDR1 and CDR2 sequences are SNHLY and FYNNEI. V lost 4 bases and J 9 bases, leaving 13 bases between the germline ends. CDR3 length equals 14 residues. CDR3 region: CASSALGHLSPLHF. In DNA form, the CDR3 reads TGTGCCAGCAGTGCCTTGGGACACCTTTCACCCCTCCACTTT.

V gene TRBV4-1 combines with J gene TRBJ2-3; D gene ambiguous. V lost 3 bases to trimming and J lost 7 bases, with 11 bases between them. In germline, CDR1 is MGHRA, CDR2 YSYEKL. CDR3 length equals 13 residues. CDR3 bases: TGCGCCAGCAGCCAGGTAGTCTCCAATACGCAGTATTTT. Translation gives CASSQVVSNTQYF.

This clone was observed a handful of times. The CDR3 DNA reads TGTGCCAGTCACACCGAGGGTGGAAACACCATATATTTT. It is translated as CASHTEGGNTIYF. The chain links TRBV19 to TRBJ1-3; D not certain. The germline CDR1 and CDR2 sequences are LNHDA and SQIVND (reference sequence). The CDR3 runs 13 residues. V lost 8 bases, J lost 3 bases, and 11 bases lay in between.